This TCR beta chain came from a study of Ad26.COV2.S vaccination and SARS-CoV-2 variants. The CDR3 is 15 amino acids. The germline V gene encodes CDR1 SGHRS and CDR2 YFSETQ. With V trimmed by 2 bases and J by 5 bases, 6 bases remained unmatched. Assay: immunoSEQ multiplex PCR; the TCRdb copy retains only in-frame clones and omits some. The data hold roughly 510,000 clones, with around 88% observed a single time. This clone appeared once. The treatment: 15 to 20 received Ad26.COV2.S at low or high dose, single or two shots; about 5 received placebo; per-sample allocation not given. Repertoires come from day 63 after the first vaccine or placebo injection.

The sequencing here drew on peripheral blood, taken in a trial of Ad26.COV2.S vaccine versus placebo. The chain is built from TRBV5-1 and TRBJ2-7, with TRBD2 matching 11 bases. The TCR was taken from a person aged 18-65 years who received the Ad26.COV2.S COVID-19 vaccine or a placebo. The CDR3 sequence is CASSLIGLAGDEQYF. As DNA, the CDR3 is TGCGCCAGCAGCTTAATCGGACTAGCGGGCGACGAGCAGTACTTC.